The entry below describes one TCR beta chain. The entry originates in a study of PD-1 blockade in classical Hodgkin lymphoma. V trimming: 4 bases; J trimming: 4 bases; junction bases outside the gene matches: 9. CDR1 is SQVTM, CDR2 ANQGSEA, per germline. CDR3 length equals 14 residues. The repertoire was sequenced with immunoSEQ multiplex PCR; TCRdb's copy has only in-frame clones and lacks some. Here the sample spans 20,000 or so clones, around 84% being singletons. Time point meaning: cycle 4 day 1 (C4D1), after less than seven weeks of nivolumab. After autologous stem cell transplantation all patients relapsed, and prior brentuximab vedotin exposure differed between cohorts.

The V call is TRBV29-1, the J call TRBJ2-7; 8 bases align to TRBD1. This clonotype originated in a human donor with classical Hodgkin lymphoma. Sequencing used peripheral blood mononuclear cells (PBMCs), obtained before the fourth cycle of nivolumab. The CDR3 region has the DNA TGCAGCGTTGCCGGACAGGGTGTGACTTACGAGCAGTACTTC. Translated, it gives CSVAGQGVTYEQYF.